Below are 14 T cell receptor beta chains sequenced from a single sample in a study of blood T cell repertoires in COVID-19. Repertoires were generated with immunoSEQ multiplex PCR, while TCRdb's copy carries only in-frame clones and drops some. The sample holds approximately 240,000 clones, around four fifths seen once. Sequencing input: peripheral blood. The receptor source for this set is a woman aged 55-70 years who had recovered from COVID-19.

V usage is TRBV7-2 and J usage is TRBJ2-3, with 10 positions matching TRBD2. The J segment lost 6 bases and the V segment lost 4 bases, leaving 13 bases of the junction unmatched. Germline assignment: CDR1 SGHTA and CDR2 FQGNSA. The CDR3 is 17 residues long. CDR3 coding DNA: TGTGCCAGCAGCTCGGGACTAGCGCGGGGAGGGGGTGATACGCAGTATTTT. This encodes CASSSGLARGGGDTQYF.

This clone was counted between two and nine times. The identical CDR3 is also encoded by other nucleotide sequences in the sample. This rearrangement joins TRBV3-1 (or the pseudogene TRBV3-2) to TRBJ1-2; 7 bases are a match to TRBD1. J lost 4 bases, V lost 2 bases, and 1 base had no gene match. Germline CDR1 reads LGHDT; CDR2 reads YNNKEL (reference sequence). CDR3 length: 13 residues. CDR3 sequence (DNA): TGTGCCAGCAGCCAAAGACAGGGCTATGGCTACACCTTC. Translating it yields CASSQRQGYGYTF.

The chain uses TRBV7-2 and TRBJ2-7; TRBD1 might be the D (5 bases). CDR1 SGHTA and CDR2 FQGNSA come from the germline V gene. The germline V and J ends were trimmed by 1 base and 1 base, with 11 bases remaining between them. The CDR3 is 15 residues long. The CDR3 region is CASSLEDSDSYEQYF. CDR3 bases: TGTGCCAGCAGCTTAGAAGACAGCGATTCCTACGAGCAGTACTTC.

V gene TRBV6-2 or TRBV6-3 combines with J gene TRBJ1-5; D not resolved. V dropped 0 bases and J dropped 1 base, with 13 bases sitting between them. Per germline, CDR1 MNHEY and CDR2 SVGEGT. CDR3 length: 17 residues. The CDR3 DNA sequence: TGTGCCAGCAGTTACTCGAAAACGGGGAGAAGCAATCAGCCCCAGCATTTT. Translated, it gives CASSYSKTGRSNQPQHF.

This CDR3 reads CASSVQGLTDTQYF. CDR3 sequence (DNA): TGTGCCAGCAGCGTACAGGGCCTCACAGATACGCAGTATTTT. The chain links TRBV9 to TRBJ2-3, with D perhaps matching TRBD1 (5 bases). Germline lookup yields CDR1 SGDLS and CDR2 YYNGEE. This CDR3 spans 14 amino acids. Trimming shortened V by 1 base and J by 2 bases, and 8 bases separated the two germline ends. Full variable domain (outside the CDR3, taken from reference TRBV9 and TRBJ2-3): DSGVTQTPKHLITATGQRVTLRCSPRSGDLSVYWYQQSLDQGLQFLIQYYNGEERAKGNILERFSAQQFPDLHSELNLSSLELGDSALYFCASSVQGLTDTQYFGPGTRLTVL.

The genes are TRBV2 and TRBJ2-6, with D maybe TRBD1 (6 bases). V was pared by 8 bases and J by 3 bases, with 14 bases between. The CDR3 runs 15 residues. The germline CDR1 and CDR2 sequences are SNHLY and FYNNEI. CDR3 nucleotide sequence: TGTGCCAGCTGTACGGACAGTGGTGGGGCCAACGTCCTGACTTTC. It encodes CASCTDSGGANVLTF.

The CDR3 DNA follows: TGCGCCAGCAGCTTGGGCACTAGCGGGACCAGCTCCTACGAGCAGTACTTC. Translated, it gives CASSLGTSGTSSYEQYF. The gene calls are TRBV5-1 and TRBJ2-7; the match to TRBD2 covers 10 bases. CDR1 SGHRS and CDR2 YFSETQ come from the germline V gene. This CDR3 has 17 residues. The V gene end was trimmed by 0 bases and the J gene end by 0 bases; junction bases not matched to a gene: 6.

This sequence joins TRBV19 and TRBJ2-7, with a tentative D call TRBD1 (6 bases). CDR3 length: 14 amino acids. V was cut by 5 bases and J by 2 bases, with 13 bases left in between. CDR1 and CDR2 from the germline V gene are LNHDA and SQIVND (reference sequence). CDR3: CASSLGQQTYEQYF. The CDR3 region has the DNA TGTGCCAGTAGTCTAGGACAGCAGACCTACGAGCAGTACTTC.

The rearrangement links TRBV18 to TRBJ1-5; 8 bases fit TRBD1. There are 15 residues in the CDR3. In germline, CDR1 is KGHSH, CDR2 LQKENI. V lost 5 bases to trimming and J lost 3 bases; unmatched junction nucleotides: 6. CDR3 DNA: TGTGCCAGCTCATCCGGGACAGGCGTCAATCAGCCCCAGCATTTT. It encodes CASSSGTGVNQPQHF.

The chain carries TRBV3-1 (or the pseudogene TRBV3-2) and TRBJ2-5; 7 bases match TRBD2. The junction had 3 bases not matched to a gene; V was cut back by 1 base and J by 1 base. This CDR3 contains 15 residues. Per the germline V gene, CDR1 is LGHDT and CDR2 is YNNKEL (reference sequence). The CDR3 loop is CASSQGGGTQETQYF. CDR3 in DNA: TGTGCCAGCAGCCAAGGGGGGGGGACCCAAGAGACCCAGTACTTC.

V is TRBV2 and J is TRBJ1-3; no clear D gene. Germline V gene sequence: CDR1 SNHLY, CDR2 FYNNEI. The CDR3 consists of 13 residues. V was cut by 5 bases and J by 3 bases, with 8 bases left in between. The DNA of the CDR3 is TGTGCCAGCAGTCCGGGTGGTGGAAACACCATATATTTT. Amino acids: CASSPGGGNTIYF.

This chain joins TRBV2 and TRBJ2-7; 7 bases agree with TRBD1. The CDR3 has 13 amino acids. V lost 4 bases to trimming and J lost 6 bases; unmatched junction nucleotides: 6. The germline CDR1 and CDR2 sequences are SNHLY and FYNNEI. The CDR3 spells CASSGDRGREQYF. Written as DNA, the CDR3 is TGTGCCAGCAGTGGGGACAGAGGGCGCGAGCAGTACTTC.

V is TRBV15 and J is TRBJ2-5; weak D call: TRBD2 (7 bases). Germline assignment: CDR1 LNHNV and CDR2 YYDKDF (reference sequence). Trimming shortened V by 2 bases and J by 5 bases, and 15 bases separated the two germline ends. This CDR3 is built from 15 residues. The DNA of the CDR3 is TGTGCCACCAGCAGAAACCTGGGGGGGCCTGAGACCCAGTACTTC. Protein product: CATSRNLGGPETQYF. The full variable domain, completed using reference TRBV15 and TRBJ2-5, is DAMVIQNPRYQVTQFGKPVTLSCSQTLNHNVMYWYQQKSSQAPKLLFHYYDKDFNNEADTPDNFQSRRPNTSFCFLDIRSPGLGDTAMYLCATSRNLGGPETQYFGPGTRLLVL.

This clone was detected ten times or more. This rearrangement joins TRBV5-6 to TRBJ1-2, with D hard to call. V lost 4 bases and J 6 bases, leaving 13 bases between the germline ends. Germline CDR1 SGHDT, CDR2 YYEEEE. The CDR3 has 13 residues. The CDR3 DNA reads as TGTGCCAGCAGCCCGGTGGGCCCCCATGGCTACACCTTC. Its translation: CASSPVGPHGYTF.